This entry lists 25 T cell receptor beta chains sequenced from one sample in a study of blood T cell repertoires in COVID-19. Generated by immunoSEQ multiplex PCR, the TCRdb table keeps only in-frame clones and is missing some. The sample holds around 130,000 clones, roughly 84% seen once. Sequencing was done on a sample of PBMCs or T cells enriched from blood (not recorded which). Receptors originate from a woman aged 30 to 39 who had recovered from COVID-19.

V and J are TRBV15 and TRBJ1-4; 10 bases align to TRBD1. Germline V CDR1 and CDR2: LNHNV, YYDKDF (reference sequence). This CDR3 is built from 14 residues. The J segment lost 7 bases and the V segment lost 5 bases, leaving 4 bases of the junction unmatched. The CDR3 here is CATSRDRGSEKLFF. DNA for the CDR3: TGTGCCACCAGCCGGGACAGGGGAAGTGAAAAACTGTTTTTT.

This clone was counted only a few times. The V call is TRBV7-2, the J call TRBJ1-5; the D gene is possibly TRBD1 (6 bases). From germline, CDR1 is SGHTA and CDR2 FQGNSA. Trimming cost V 1 base and J 3 bases, with 19 bases left between them. The CDR3 is 18 amino acids. CDR3 region: CASSLDSWGRGFNQPQHF. The CDR3 DNA is TGTGCCAGCAGCTTAGACAGTTGGGGCAGGGGCTTCAATCAGCCCCAGCATTTT.

The chain uses TRBV29-1 and TRBJ2-1, with TRBD1 identical over 8 bases. The ends lost 4 bases at V and 7 bases at J; junction bases unmatched: 3. The CDR3 contains 12 residues. Germline-derived CDR1 and CDR2 are SQVTM and ANQGSEA. DNA for the CDR3: TGCAGCGTTGGGACAGGGTGGAATGAGCAGTTCTTC. Translation: CSVGTGWNEQFF.

The V call is TRBV28, the J call TRBJ2-1; tentatively, D is TRBD2 (5 bases). The CDR3 runs 15 residues. Germline V lookup: CDR1 MDHEN, CDR2 SYDVKM. With 7 bases removed from V and 4 bases from J, the gap between germline ends came to 17 bases. The CDR3 spells CASTEAGPKYNEQFF. The CDR3 nucleotides read TGTGCCAGCACGGAGGCGGGTCCCAAGTACAATGAGCAGTTCTTC.

The chain uses TRBV4-1 and TRBJ2-7; 7 bases fit TRBD2. Germline V gives CDR1 MGHRA, CDR2 YSYEKL. CDR3 length equals 15 residues. The V segment lost 1 base and the J segment 3 bases; nucleotides outside the gene matches: 6. The CDR3 region has the DNA TGCGCCAGCAGCCAAGTTTGGGCGGGGGACTACGAGCAGTACTTC. Translation: CASSQVWAGDYEQYF.

The chain carries TRBV27 and TRBJ2-7, with 13 bases identical to TRBD2. J was trimmed by 7 bases and V by 11 bases; bases with no gene match: 14. The CDR3 has 15 amino acids. Germline lookup yields CDR1 MNHEY and CDR2 SMNVEV (reference sequence). The CDR3 region is CACSGLAGPPGEQYF. CDR3 nucleotide sequence: TGTGCCTGCTCGGGACTAGCGGGACCCCCTGGTGAGCAGTACTTC.

This chain connects TRBV12-3 or TRBV12-4 to TRBJ2-7, with no clear D. This CDR3 comprises 13 residues. The V end was cut by 3 bases, the J end by 6 bases, with 12 bases between. The CDR3 DNA reads as TGTGCCAGCAGTTTGGGTTACAGCACCGAGCAGTACTTC. Translated: CASSLGYSTEQYF.

The chain has TRBV29-1 and TRBJ2-1, with D possibly TRBD1 on 9 matching bases. Germline loops: CDR1 SQVTM, CDR2 ANQGSEA. V was cut by 6 bases and J by 4 bases, with 25 bases left in between. The CDR3 has 17 amino acids. The CDR3 spells CSVGTGTRPVSYNEQFF. The CDR3 DNA is TGCAGCGTCGGGACAGGGACTAGACCTGTCTCGTACAATGAGCAGTTCTTC.

The chain carries TRBV2 and TRBJ2-5; no firm D call. The V end lost 9 bases, the J end lost 5 bases, and 16 bases lay between the germline ends. The germline V gene has CDR1 SNHLY and CDR2 FYNNEI. The CDR3 has 13 amino acids. CDR3 nucleotides: TGTGCCAGTGATGTGGTGCAGGTCGAGACCCAGTACTTC. Its protein product is CASDVVQVETQYF. Supplemented by reference TRBV2 and TRBJ2-5, the full variable domain reads EPEVTQTPSHQVTQMGQEVILRCVPISNHLYFYWYRQILGQKVEFLVSFYNNEISEKSEIFDDQFSVERPDGSNFTLKIRSTKLEDSAMYFCASDVVQVETQYFGPGTRLLVL.

The chain combines TRBV7-2 with TRBJ2-4; TRBD2 agrees at 8 bases. Germline V gene data show CDR1 as SGHTA and CDR2 as FQGNSA. The trim removed 4 bases at V and 6 bases at J, leaving 11 bases unmatched. The CDR3 has 16 residues. The CDR3 is CASSSRGSGKGNIQYF. Here the CDR3 DNA reads TGTGCCAGCAGCTCCCGGGGTAGCGGGAAAGGAAACATTCAGTACTTC. Full variable domain (missing parts from reference TRBV7-2 and TRBJ2-4): GAGVSQSPSNKVTEKGKDVELRCDPISGHTALYWYRQSLGQGLEFLIYFQGNSAPDKSGLPSDRFSAERTGGSVSTLTIQRTQQEDSAVYLCASSSRGSGKGNIQYFGAGTRLSVL.

The chain employs TRBV7-8 and TRBJ2-2; 8 positions agree with TRBD2. This CDR3 is 16 amino acids long. Germline V gene sequence: CDR1 SGHVS, CDR2 FQNEAQ. Trimming took 4 bases from V and 5 from J; bases not matched to a gene: 9. The CDR3 nucleotides read TGTGCCAGCAGCTCCAAACCGGGAGGGGGGACCGGGGAGCTGTTTTTT. Amino acids: CASSSKPGGGTGELFF.

This clone was picked up one time. The CDR3 region has the DNA TGTGCCAGCAGCCATGGCATAGCGGGAGAGGCCGGGGAGCTGTTTTTT. Its protein is CASSHGIAGEAGELFF. The genes are TRBV4-2 and TRBJ2-2; 9 bases agree with TRBD2. The germline V gene encodes CDR1 LGHNA and CDR2 YNFKEQ. V was pared by 3 bases and J by 6 bases, with 8 bases of the junction left unmatched. The CDR3 covers 16 residues.

V usage is TRBV18 and J usage is TRBJ1-1, with no clear D. The germline V and J ends were trimmed by 6 bases and 1 base, with 9 bases remaining between them. This CDR3 contains 13 residues. Per germline, CDR1 KGHSH and CDR2 LQKENI. CDR3 sequence (DNA): TGTGCCAGCTCCACCCCAGAGAACACTGAAGCTTTCTTT. It translates to CASSTPENTEAFF. The whole variable domain, remainder taken from reference TRBV18 and TRBJ1-1, is NAGVMQNPRHLVRRRGQEARLRCSPMKGHSHVYWYRQLPEEGLKFMVYLQKENIIDESGMPKERFSAEFPKEGPSILRIQQVVRGDSAAYFCASSTPENTEAFFGQGTRLTVV.

The chain carries TRBV14 and TRBJ2-1, with a tentative D call TRBD1 (6 bases). CDR3 length equals 16 residues. Trimming pared 2 bases from V and 3 bases from J, leaving 14 bases between. The germline CDR1 and CDR2 sequences are SGHDN and FVKESK. CDR3 sequence reads: CASSQSGRDNYNEQFF. DNA of the CDR3: TGTGCCAGCAGCCAATCTGGCAGGGACAACTACAATGAGCAGTTCTTC. Looking up the rest from reference TRBV14 and TRBJ2-1 gives the full variable domain: EAGVTQFPSHSVIEKGQTVTLRCDPISGHDNLYWYRRVMGKEIKFLLHFVKESKQDESGMPNNRFLAERTGGTYSTLKVQPAELEDSGVYFCASSQSGRDNYNEQFFGPGTRLTVL.

The rearrangement links TRBV19 to TRBJ1-5; D possibly corresponds to TRBD1 (5 bases). This CDR3 has 12 residues. The V gene's germline CDR1 is LNHDA and CDR2 SQIVND (reference sequence). V was cut by 7 bases and J by 2 bases, with 6 bases left in between. Here the CDR3 reads CASKGGNQPQHF. In DNA, the CDR3 is TGTGCCAGTAAAGGGGGCAATCAGCCCCAGCATTTT. The complete variable domain, with remaining parts taken from reference TRBV19 and TRBJ1-5, reads DGGITQSPKYLFRKEGQNVTLSCEQNLNHDAMYWYRQDPGQGLRLIYYSQIVNDFQKGDIAEGYSVSREKKESFPLTVTSAQKNPTAFYLCASKGGNQPQHFGDGTRLSIL.

This clone appeared a single time. The chain uses TRBV6-2 or TRBV6-3 and TRBJ2-2; the match to TRBD2 covers 11 bases. In germline, CDR1 is MNHEY, CDR2 SVGEGT. The CDR3 has 15 residues. Germline trimming cut 6 bases from V and 3 bases from J; bases unmatched to any gene: 3. The CDR3 DNA sequence: TGTGCCAGCAGCCCGGGACTAGCGGACACCGGGGAGCTGTTTTTT. Its protein is CASSPGLADTGELFF.

The V gene is TRBV3-1 (or the pseudogene TRBV3-2), the J gene TRBJ2-7; D is perhaps TRBD2 (5 bases). V shed 5 bases and J shed 5 bases, with 16 bases lying between them. The CDR3 extends over 14 amino acids. Germline CDR1 LGHDT, CDR2 YNNKEL (reference sequence). The CDR3 loop is CASSYTAAGHEQYF. CDR3 DNA sequence: TGTGCCAGCAGCTACACGGCGGCGGGCCACGAGCAGTACTTC.

The rearrangement joins TRBV20-1 to TRBJ2-5; D is undetermined. This CDR3 spans 14 amino acids. The V end was cut by 3 bases, the J end by 2 bases, with 13 bases between. Germline V gene data show CDR1 as DFQATT and CDR2 as SNEGSKA (reference sequence). Here the CDR3 DNA reads TGCAGTGCTAGTCCCCTAAATCGGCAAGAGACCCAGTACTTC. Its protein product is CSASPLNRQETQYF.

The V gene is TRBV7-2, the J gene TRBJ1-2; 12 nucleotides match TRBD1. The CDR3 runs to 14 residues. J gave up 6 bases and V 5 bases, and 4 bases lay outside the gene matches. CDR1 is SGHTA, CDR2 FQGNSA, per germline. The CDR3 reads CASSRDRGQDGYTF. CDR3 nucleotides: TGTGCCAGCAGCAGGGACAGGGGGCAAGATGGCTACACCTTC.

In DNA, the CDR3 is TGTGCCAGTAGTATTCTCGAGGAAATATCTCAGCCCCAGCATTTT. Its translation is CASSILEEISQPQHF. The chain uses TRBV19 and TRBJ1-5; D unclear. The CDR3 consists of 15 residues. Germline V gene sequence: CDR1 LNHDA, CDR2 SQIVND (reference sequence). Trimming removed 3 bases at V and 6 bases at J, with 15 bases between.

The genes are TRBV3-1 (or the pseudogene TRBV3-2) and TRBJ2-1, with TRBD1 matching over 10 bases. This CDR3 has 15 amino acids. V shed 5 bases and J 7 bases; nucleotides not matched to a gene: 8. Germline loops: CDR1 LGHDT, CDR2 YNNKEL (reference sequence). The DNA of the CDR3 is TGTGCCAGCAGCGGGGACAGGGGTAGTGGGAATGAGCAGTTCTTC. This translates into CASSGDRGSGNEQFF.

The chain uses TRBV28 and TRBJ1-1, with D possibly being TRBD1 (5 bases). Germline CDR1 is MDHEN and CDR2 is SYDVKM. Trimming left V 8 bases short and J 7 bases short, with 11 bases between. The CDR3 has 11 residues. The CDR3 DNA reads as TGTGCCAGCGGGGGGAGGGGTGAAGCTTTCTTT. This encodes CASGGRGEAFF. Based on the CDR3 plus reference TRBV28 and TRBJ1-1, the full variable domain is DVKVTQSSRYLVKRTGEKVFLECVQDMDHENMFWYRQDPGLGLRLIYFSYDVKMKEKGDIPEGYSVSREKKERFSLILESASTNQTSMYLCASGGRGEAFFGQGTRLTVV.

The rearrangement links TRBV28 to TRBJ1-6, with TRBD1 as a possible D gene (5 bases). The V gene lost 6 bases and the J gene lost 5 bases, with 14 bases spanning the gap. CDR3 length equals 15 residues. Germline V gene data show CDR1 as MDHEN and CDR2 as SYDVKM. CDR3 DNA: TGTGCCAGCAGCCCCCAGCAGGGCAATAATTCACCCCTCCACTTT. Its translation is CASSPQQGNNSPLHF.

The chain is built from TRBV4-3 and TRBJ2-5; 8 bases are a match to TRBD1. CDR3 length equals 15 residues. The V gene end was trimmed by 0 bases and the J gene end by 5 bases; junction bases not matched to a gene: 5. Germline CDR1 is LGHNA and CDR2 is YSLEER. The CDR3 reads CASSQDRGRSETQYF. CDR3 DNA sequence: TGCGCCAGCAGCCAAGACAGGGGGCGGTCTGAGACCCAGTACTTC.

V is TRBV12-3 or TRBV12-4 and J is TRBJ2-1, with TRBD2 matching 9 bases. The CDR3 is 13 amino acids. After removal of 1 base from V and 8 bases from J, the junction contained 0 bases not matched to a gene. CDR3 sequence: CASSLVAGDEQFF. The CDR3, as DNA: TGTGCCAGCAGTTTAGTAGCGGGAGATGAGCAGTTCTTC.